These T cell receptor beta chains were read from a single sample in a study of persistence of HIV-infected CD4 T cells. Their antigens are not known. TCRdb's copy holds only in-frame clones and misses some; the assay was immunoSEQ multiplex PCR. The sample holds more than 25,000 clones, more than 75% seen once. The specimen was CD4+ T cells sorted from PBMCs after approximately 20-hour stimulation, collected from a patient who received antiretroviral therapy. The receptors come from an adult woman with HIV who was CMV-seropositive. The CDR3 runs from the conserved cysteine through the conserved F or W. D genes are given only for firm matches. Not all rows give a size; the values are once, few, many and, for expanded clones, a class.

abundance: -
v_gene: TRBV10-2
d_gene: TRBD1
j_gene: TRBJ1-1
CDR3aa: CASGAGGNTEAFF
CDR3nt: TGCGCCAGCGGGGCAGGGGGGAACACTGAAGCTTTCTTT

abundance: -
v_gene: TRBV7-8
d_gene: -
j_gene: TRBJ2-6
CDR3aa: CASSLMAGAGANVLTF
CDR3nt: TGTGCCAGCAGCTTAATGGCAGGGGCTGGGGCCAACGTCCTGACTTTC

abundance: -
v_gene: TRBV19
d_gene: -
j_gene: TRBJ1-1
CDR3aa: CASSPQGFGTEAFF
CDR3nt: TGTGCCAGTAGCCCACAAGGTTTCGGCACTGAAGCTTTCTTT

abundance: few
v_gene: TRBV12-3/TRBV12-4
d_gene: -
j_gene: TRBJ1-1
CDR3aa: CASSSYPNTEAFF
CDR3nt: TGTGCCAGCAGTTCTTATCCGAACACTGAAGCTTTCTTT

abundance: -
v_gene: TRBV15
d_gene: TRBD2
j_gene: TRBJ2-3
CDR3aa: CATSGRGTLTDTQYF
CDR3nt: TGTGCCACCAGCGGGCGGGGGACCCTCACAGATACGCAGTATTTT

abundance: -
v_gene: TRBV5-4
d_gene: TRBD1
j_gene: TRBJ2-5
CDR3aa: CASSHGQGTETQYF
CDR3nt: TGTGCCAGCAGCCATGGACAGGGGACGGAGACCCAGTACTTC

abundance: -
v_gene: TRBV6-5
d_gene: -
j_gene: TRBJ1-2
CDR3aa: CASSSAGVGGYTF
CDR3nt: TGTGCCAGCAGTTCCGCAGGGGTTGGTGGCTACACCTTC

abundance: -
v_gene: TRBV9
d_gene: -
j_gene: TRBJ2-1
CDR3aa: CASSVAATYNEQFF
CDR3nt: TGTGCCAGCAGCGTAGCAGCGACCTACAATGAGCAGTTCTTC

abundance: -
v_gene: TRBV9
d_gene: -
j_gene: TRBJ1-3
CDR3aa: CASSVGGGTGNTIYF
CDR3nt: TGTGCCAGCAGCGTAGGGGGAGGGACTGGAAACACCATATATTTT

abundance: -
v_gene: TRBV7-2
d_gene: TRBD2
j_gene: TRBJ2-3
CDR3aa: CASGLGTTQYF
CDR3nt: TGTGCCAGCGGACTAGGGACTACGCAGTATTTT

abundance: -
v_gene: TRBV6-6
d_gene: TRBD1
j_gene: TRBJ1-5
CDR3aa: CASSYRDSNSNQPQHF
CDR3nt: TGTGCCAGCAGTTACAGGGACAGCAATAGCAATCAGCCCCAGCATTTT

abundance: -
v_gene: TRBV6-5
d_gene: -
j_gene: TRBJ2-7
CDR3aa: CASRGIYEQYF
CDR3nt: TGTGCCAGCAGGGGCATTTACGAGCAGTACTTC

abundance: -
v_gene: TRBV4-2
d_gene: -
j_gene: TRBJ2-7
CDR3aa: CASSRAGGTAAYEQYF
CDR3nt: TGTGCCAGCAGCCGCGCAGGAGGGACAGCCGCCTACGAGCAGTACTTC

abundance: -
v_gene: TRBV6-5
d_gene: -
j_gene: TRBJ1-4
CDR3aa: CASKPGHNAHEKLFF
CDR3nt: TGTGCCAGCAAGCCGGGACACAATGCCCATGAAAAACTGTTTTTT

abundance: once
v_gene: TRBV5-1
d_gene: -
j_gene: TRBJ1-1
CDR3aa: CASSLGQGATEAFF
CDR3nt: TGCGCCAGCAGCTTGGGCCAGGGCGCCACTGAAGCTTTCTTT

abundance: -
v_gene: TRBV6-5
d_gene: TRBD2
j_gene: TRBJ2-3
CDR3aa: CASIRAGGFSDTQYF
CDR3nt: TGTGCCAGCATCCGAGCGGGGGGGTTTTCAGATACGCAGTATTTT

abundance: -
v_gene: TRBV5-8
d_gene: -
j_gene: TRBJ1-4
CDR3aa: CASRAVNFGGEKLFF
CDR3nt: TGTGCCAGCAGGGCCGTTAACTTCGGCGGTGAAAAACTGTTTTTT

abundance: -
v_gene: TRBV10-1
d_gene: -
j_gene: TRBJ2-1
CDR3aa: CASSERRAEIHNEQFF
CDR3nt: TGCGCCAGCAGTGAGCGGCGGGCAGAAATTCACAATGAGCAGTTCTTC

abundance: -
v_gene: TRBV6-5
d_gene: -
j_gene: TRBJ1-2
CDR3aa: CASSFARAGLSYTF
CDR3nt: TGTGCCAGCAGTTTCGCCCGGGCCGGATTAAGCTACACCTTC

abundance: few
v_gene: TRBV5-6
d_gene: TRBD1
j_gene: TRBJ1-4
CDR3aa: CASSNLDRGVNEKLFF
CDR3nt: TGTGCCAGCAGCAATCTCGACAGGGGAGTAAATGAAAAACTGTTTTTT

abundance: -
v_gene: TRBV3-1/TRBV3-2
d_gene: -
j_gene: TRBJ1-6
CDR3aa: CASSHWEGNSPLHF
CDR3nt: TGTGCCAGCAGCCATTGGGAGGGTAATTCACCCCTCCACTTT

abundance: once
v_gene: TRBV6-5
d_gene: -
j_gene: TRBJ1-2
CDR3aa: CASSYLGTYGYTF
CDR3nt: TGTGCCAGCAGTTACTTGGGCACCTATGGCTACACCTTC